The next 30 T cell receptor beta chains were all read from a single sample in a study of blood T cell repertoires in COVID-19 (TCRdb year 2020). The protocol used for the library was the immunoSEQ multiplex PCR assay. TCRdb took over this immuneACCESS table, retaining in-frame rearrangements with V and J assigned. Such tables are incomplete; in checked studies, under half of the missing clones stem from an unresolved V gene, and the remainder is unexplained. The sample has over 200,000 clones on record, about 90% of them singletons. The ten largest clones add up to roughly 16% of the sample. Input material: PBMCs or T cells enriched from blood (not recorded which). All receptors come from a man aged 30 to 45 who had been exposed to COVID-19.

This rearrangement joins TRBV15 to TRBJ1-2, with 10 bases identical to TRBD1. The V segment lost 5 bases and the J segment 4 bases; nucleotides outside the gene matches: 4. Per germline, CDR1 LNHNV and CDR2 YYDKDF (reference sequence). This CDR3 is 14 amino acids long. The CDR3 nucleotides read TGTGCCACCAGCGGGGACAGGGGAGCCTATGGCTACACCTTC. Protein: CATSGDRGAYGYTF.

This clone was picked up a small number of times. The rearrangement joins TRBV12-3 or TRBV12-4 to TRBJ1-1; D remains ambiguous. The CDR3 totals 9 residues. The V and J ends lost 5 bases and 11 bases respectively, with 6 bases between them. The CDR3 here is CASSPGAFF. The CDR3 coding sequence is TGTGCCAGCAGTCCGGGTGCTTTCTTT.

This chain links TRBV3-1 (or the pseudogene TRBV3-2) with TRBJ2-3; unclear D gene. The V and J ends lost 4 bases and 6 bases respectively, with 8 bases between them. The CDR3 sequence is 12 residues long. From germline, CDR1 is LGHDT and CDR2 YNNKEL (reference sequence). CDR3 region: CASSPGRDTQYF. Written as DNA, the CDR3 is TGTGCCAGCAGCCCAGGAAGGGATACGCAGTATTTT.

The V gene is TRBV29-1, the J gene TRBJ2-4, with 16 bases lining up with TRBD2. The J segment lost 3 bases and the V segment lost 7 bases, leaving 9 bases of the junction unmatched. The V gene's germline CDR1 is SQVTM and CDR2 ANQGSEA. This CDR3 region has 17 residues. The CDR3: CSGSGTSGGVVKNIQYF. The DNA for the CDR3 is TGCAGCGGTTCCGGGACTAGCGGGGGGGTGGTCAAAAACATTCAGTACTTC.

The chain recombines TRBV6-5 with TRBJ2-7, with 9 bases that match TRBD2. The CDR3 sequence is 14 residues long. Germline V gene lookup returns CDR1 MNHEY and CDR2 SVGAGI. The J segment lost 2 bases and the V segment lost 7 bases, leaving 6 bases of the junction unmatched. Here the CDR3 reads CASMMSGGTYEQYF. The CDR3 DNA sequence: TGTGCCAGCATGATGAGCGGGGGGACCTACGAGCAGTACTTC.

This clone appeared a single time. The chain has TRBV27 and TRBJ1-2, with 9 bases aligning to TRBD1. CDR3 length equals 13 residues. Germline CDR1 is MNHEY and CDR2 is SMNVEV (reference sequence). With 6 bases clipped from V and 4 bases from J, the junction kept 3 bases outside the gene matches. CDR3 protein: CASSWDRAYGYTF. CDR3 DNA sequence: TGTGCCAGCAGCTGGGACAGGGCCTATGGCTACACCTTC.

The rearrangement links TRBV29-1 to TRBJ2-1; 9 bases fit TRBD1. The CDR3 loop spans 17 amino acids. V was pared by 7 bases and J by 0 bases, with 13 bases of the junction left unmatched. CDR1 and CDR2 from the germline V gene are SQVTM and ANQGSEA. CDR3 region: CSGTGGPRLSSYNEQFF. CDR3 coding DNA: TGCAGCGGTACAGGGGGCCCCCGACTTAGCTCCTACAATGAGCAGTTCTTC.

The chain combines TRBV7-9 with TRBJ1-1; TRBD1 matches 9 bases. V lost 5 bases to trimming and J lost 5 bases; unmatched junction nucleotides: 6. The CDR3 is 14 residues long. Germline-derived CDR1 and CDR2 are SEHNR and FQNEAQ (reference sequence). DNA of the CDR3: TGTGCCAGCAGCCTCGGGACAGGGCGGACTGAAGCTTTCTTT. As protein: CASSLGTGRTEAFF. The variable domain in full, completed from reference TRBV7-9 and TRBJ1-1, reads DTGVSQNPRHKITKRGQNVTFRCDPISEHNRLYWYRQTLGQGPEFLTYFQNEAQLEKSRLLSDRFSAERPKGSFSTLEIQRTEQGDSAMYLCASSLGTGRTEAFFGQGTRLTVV.

The chain uses TRBV4-1 and TRBJ1-2; D is unresolved. The CDR3 covers 14 residues. Per germline, CDR1 MGHRA and CDR2 YSYEKL. Trimming removed 4 bases at V and 9 bases at J, with 18 bases between. CDR3 sequence (DNA): TGCGCCAGCAGCCGAGTTGCGACGAGGACTAGCTACACCTTC. Protein product: CASSRVATRTSYTF.

The chain couples TRBV18 to TRBJ1-2; 7 bases match TRBD1. The CDR3 loop spans 15 amino acids. V lost 3 bases, J lost 8 bases, and 12 bases stayed unmatched. Germline CDR1 is KGHSH and CDR2 is LQKENI. This chain's CDR3 is CASSPETGWLGGYTF. The DNA of the CDR3 is TGTGCCAGCTCACCTGAGACAGGGTGGTTAGGAGGCTACACCTTC.

This clone was seen more than once but under ten times. This chain connects TRBV28 to TRBJ2-1, with D possibly TRBD1 on 6 matching bases. Germline CDR1 reads MDHEN; CDR2 reads SYDVKM. The CDR3 loop spans 12 amino acids. Trimming took off 10 bases at V and 6 bases at J, with 13 bases between the two ends. For the CDR3, the DNA is TGTGCCATCGAGACCAGGGGCAATGAGCAGTTCTTC. It translates to CAIETRGNEQFF. Variable domain in full (rest from reference TRBV28 and TRBJ2-1): DVKVTQSSRYLVKRTGEKVFLECVQDMDHENMFWYRQDPGLGLRLIYFSYDVKMKEKGDIPEGYSVSREKKERFSLILESASTNQTSMYLCAIETRGNEQFFGPGTRLTVL.

In nucleotides, the CDR3 is TGTGCCAGCAGCCCAGGGCCAAACTACGAGCAGTACTTC. Translated: CASSPGPNYEQYF. The chain recombines TRBV7-3 with TRBJ2-7; D may be TRBD1 (5 bases). Germline-derived CDR1 and CDR2 are SGHTA and FQGTGA. The V end was cut by 5 bases, the J end by 3 bases, with 11 bases between. The CDR3 contains 13 residues.

This rearrangement joins TRBV18 to TRBJ1-1; the D gene is possibly TRBD1 (5 bases). The V and J ends lost 0 bases and 1 base respectively, with 9 bases between them. Germline CDR1 KGHSH, CDR2 LQKENI. This CDR3 has 15 residues. The CDR3 loop is CASSPPPTGNTEAFF. CDR3 sequence (DNA): TGTGCCAGCTCACCACCCCCCACAGGGAACACTGAAGCTTTCTTT.

V gene TRBV27 combines with J gene TRBJ1-5; 9 bases are a match to TRBD1. Germline values: CDR1 MNHEY, CDR2 SMNVEV (reference sequence). V gave up 2 bases and J gave up 4 bases; unmatched junction bases: 6. There are 16 residues in the CDR3. CDR3 protein: CASSLEGTGLNQPQHF. In nucleotides, the CDR3 is TGTGCCAGCAGTTTAGAAGGGACAGGGTTGAATCAGCCCCAGCATTTT.

The V call is TRBV21-1, the J call TRBJ2-3; TRBD1 is the table's D call and was not checked against the DNA. TRBV21-1 is tagged as a pseudogene. The CDR3 runs to 18 residues. The CDR3 nucleotides are TGTGCCAGCAGCAAAGTTGATCCCCAGGGTTTTAGGACAGATACGCAGTATTTT. Its translation: CASSKVDPQGFRTDTQYF.

The genes are TRBV27 and TRBJ1-3; possibly TRBD1 for D (5 bases). Looked up from germline, CDR1 is MNHEY and CDR2 is SMNVEV (reference sequence). This CDR3 is 15 amino acids long. The V end lost 5 bases, the J end lost 5 bases, and 16 bases lay between the germline ends. The CDR3 DNA sequence: TGTGCCAGCAGTCTCCTTGGGGGGGAACGAAACACCATATATTTT. This encodes CASSLLGGERNTIYF.

This chain joins TRBV4-1 and TRBJ2-5; 11 bases match TRBD2. Germline V gene lookup returns CDR1 MGHRA and CDR2 YSYEKL. CDR3 size: 18 residues. J was trimmed by 5 bases and V by 1 base; bases with no gene match: 12. CDR3 in amino acids: CASSQGVAGGRYFETQYF. Written as DNA, the CDR3 is TGCGCCAGCAGCCAAGGGGTAGCGGGGGGGCGATACTTTGAGACCCAGTACTTC.

J is TRBJ2-2 and V is TRBV7-2; 9 bases line up with TRBD2. Germline CDR1 and CDR2: SGHTA and FQGNSA. Trimming at V came to 3 bases and at J to 5 bases, leaving 7 bases not matched to a gene. The CDR3 has 16 amino acids. Written as DNA, the CDR3 is TGTGCCAGCAGCTTGTCTGCCAGCGGGGGGACCGGGGAGCTGTTTTTT. It is translated as CASSLSASGGTGELFF. Based on the CDR3 plus reference TRBV7-2 and TRBJ2-2, the full variable domain is GAGVSQSPSNKVTEKGKDVELRCDPISGHTALYWYRQSLGQGLEFLIYFQGNSAPDKSGLPSDRFSAERTGGSVSTLTIQRTQQEDSAVYLCASSLSASGGTGELFFGEGSRLTVL.

The V and J genes are TRBV29-1 and TRBJ1-1; TRBD1 matches 9 bases. Germline V gives CDR1 SQVTM, CDR2 ANQGSEA. The CDR3 is made up of 14 amino acids. V gave up 5 bases and J gave up 4 bases; unmatched junction bases: 8. The CDR3 loop is CSVRVTGGSTEAFF. Here the CDR3 DNA reads TGCAGCGTTAGAGTGACAGGGGGTAGCACTGAAGCTTTCTTT. The full variable domain, with the rest looked up from reference TRBV29-1 and TRBJ1-1, is SAVISQKPSRDICQRGTSLTIQCQVDSQVTMMFWYRQQPGQSLTLIATANQGSEATYESGFVIDKFPISRPNLTFSTLTVSNMSPEDSSIYLCSVRVTGGSTEAFFGQGTRLTVV.

The sample holds one count of this clone. The V and J genes are TRBV7-2 and TRBJ2-6; tentative D call: TRBD2 (6 bases). CDR3 length: 14 residues. CDR1 and CDR2 from the germline V gene are SGHTA and FQGNSA. V was trimmed by 9 bases and J by 3 bases, leaving 12 bases between them. CDR3 in DNA: TGTGCCAGGGGGAAAGCGGGTGGGGCCAACGTCCTGACTTTC. Its translation: CARGKAGGANVLTF.

The V call is TRBV2, the J call TRBJ1-2; 9 bases are a match to TRBD1. CDR3 length: 15 residues. V trimming: 11 bases; J trimming: 5 bases; junction bases outside the gene matches: 15. CDR1 is SNHLY, CDR2 FYNNEI, per germline. CDR3 sequence: CAWGGQGLRFYGYTF. The CDR3, as DNA: TGTGCCTGGGGGGGACAGGGACTAAGATTTTATGGCTACACCTTC.

This clone was detected ten times or more. The rearrangement uses TRBV6-4 and TRBJ2-3; 8 bases agree with TRBD2. The germline V gene has CDR1 MRHNA and CDR2 SNTAGT. Trimming at V came to 6 bases and at J to 2 bases, leaving 4 bases not matched to a gene. CDR3 length: 14 amino acids. The CDR3: CASSLAGDTDTQYF. CDR3 nucleotides: TGTGCCAGCAGCCTAGCGGGCGACACAGATACGCAGTATTTT.

CDR3 residues: CASSLAPGTGNSADTQYF. The CDR3 coding sequence is TGTGCCAGCAGCTTAGCACCCGGGACAGGGAATTCCGCAGATACGCAGTATTTT. The chain has TRBV7-2 and TRBJ2-3; 9 positions agree with TRBD1. The CDR3 contains 18 residues. Germline V lookup: CDR1 SGHTA, CDR2 FQGNSA. V was pared by 0 bases and J by 4 bases, with 11 bases of the junction left unmatched.

The chain carries TRBV1 and TRBJ1-5; the D call in the table, TRBD1, was not verified against the DNA. TRBV1 has pseudogene status. The CDR3 has 12 amino acids. In DNA, the CDR3 is TGCACCAGCGGTCCAGGGGCCCAGCCCCAGCATTTT. Translated: CTSGPGAQPQHF.

The table lists this clone with a count of one. This chain links TRBV4-2 with TRBJ1-6; possibly TRBD1 for D (5 bases). The CDR3 has 17 amino acids. Germline V gene lookup returns CDR1 LGHNA and CDR2 YNFKEQ. Trimming took off 0 bases at V and 8 bases at J, with 17 bases between the two ends. Here the CDR3 DNA reads TGTGCCAGCAGCCAAGATCTGGGAGGCCGAGGGGATTCACCCCTCCACTTT. This codes for CASSQDLGGRGDSPLHF.

CDR3 residues: CASSLSDQPQHF. The CDR3 DNA follows: TGTGCCAGCAGCTTGAGCGATCAGCCCCAGCATTTT. The rearrangement uses TRBV5-6 and TRBJ1-5; no firm D call. CDR1 SGHDT and CDR2 YYEEEE come from the germline V gene. V shed 1 base and J shed 5 bases, with 4 bases lying between them. This CDR3 contains 12 residues.

The chain has TRBV5-5 and TRBJ2-7, with D uncertain. This CDR3 contains 15 residues. V was cut by 2 bases and J by 2 bases, with 14 bases left in between. Germline CDR1 is SGHKS and CDR2 is YYEKEE (reference sequence). CDR3 DNA: TGTGCCAGCAGCTTATCACCCAACTACGCCTACGAGCAGTACTTC. Protein: CASSLSPNYAYEQYF.

The chain links TRBV15 to TRBJ1-2; 8 bases are shared with TRBD1. The germline V gene encodes CDR1 LNHNV and CDR2 YYDKDF (reference sequence). This CDR3 spans 15 amino acids. The ends lost 0 bases at V and 4 bases at J; junction bases unmatched: 4. CDR3 in DNA: TGTGCCACCAGCAGAGACAGGGGGCGATCCTATGGCTACACCTTC. Translation gives CATSRDRGRSYGYTF.

This clone was detected only a few times. This chain joins TRBV25-1 and TRBJ2-7, with 10 bases matching TRBD2. The germline gives CDR1 MGHDK, CDR2 SYGVNS. Trimming at V came to 3 bases and at J to 3 bases, leaving 2 bases not matched to a gene. The CDR3 sequence is 14 residues long. As DNA, the CDR3 is TGTGCCAGCAGTGATCCTAGCGGGGGCTACGAGCAGTACTTC. Amino acids: CASSDPSGGYEQYF.

This clone has just one count. The chain carries TRBV13 and TRBJ1-6; D is ambiguous. From germline, CDR1 is PRHDT and CDR2 FYEKMQ (reference sequence). V was cut by 1 base and J by 0 bases, with 16 bases left in between. The CDR3 consists of 19 residues. CDR3 DNA sequence: TGTGCCAGCAGCTTAGAATTAGGCATCGGGAGCTCCTATAATTCACCCCTCCACTTT. Translated: CASSLELGIGSSYNSPLHF.